The 19 T cell receptor beta chains listed next were all sequenced from one sample in a study of T cell responses to AZD1222 COVID-19 vaccine. The table came from immunoSEQ multiplex PCR; TCRdb's copy has only in-frame clones and leaves some out. Of about 92,000 clones in the sample, around 90% are singletons; the top ten hold approximately 25%. The specimen comprised peripheral blood, sampled on day 0 of AZD1222 vaccination. The source is an adult in good health.

This clone has a single count. V and J are TRBV28 and TRBJ2-3; 10 bases are a match to TRBD2. The length of the CDR3 is 15 residues. V gave up 8 bases and J gave up 3 bases; unmatched junction bases: 8. Germline V gene sequence: CDR1 MDHEN, CDR2 SYDVKM. Written as DNA, the CDR3 is TGTGCCAGCGGGAAGCGGGAGGGCTTGACAGATACGCAGTATTTT. Encoded protein: CASGKREGLTDTQYF.

The chain employs TRBV4-2 and TRBJ2-4; 8 bases are a match to TRBD2. V shed 0 bases, J shed 2 bases, and the junction held 3 bases outside the gene matches. The CDR3 totals 16 residues. CDR1 LGHNA and CDR2 YNFKEQ come from the germline V gene. CDR3 in amino acids: CASSQEPSGPKNIQYF. The CDR3 DNA is TGTGCCAGCAGCCAAGAGCCTAGCGGGCCCAAAAACATTCAGTACTTC.

The chain couples TRBV4-2 to TRBJ1-6, with 7 bases aligning to TRBD1. V lost 3 bases and J lost 4; bases outside the gene matches: 9. The CDR3 extends over 17 amino acids. The V gene's germline CDR1 is LGHNA and CDR2 YNFKEQ. The CDR3 loop is CASSQGNRGEYNSPLHF. The CDR3 nucleotides read TGTGCCAGCAGCCAGGGGAACAGGGGAGAGTATAATTCACCCCTCCACTTT.

V is TRBV18 and J is TRBJ2-2; perhaps TRBD1 as D (5 bases). The germline V gene has CDR1 KGHSH and CDR2 LQKENI. CDR3 length: 18 amino acids. V lost 3 bases and J lost 2, with 19 bases in between. For the CDR3, the DNA is TGTGCCAGCTCACCCCGGACACCCCAGCCTATAAACACCGGGGAGCTGTTTTTT. It translates to CASSPRTPQPINTGELFF.

J is TRBJ2-7 and V is TRBV7-8, with 8 bases aligning to TRBD2. CDR1 SGHVS and CDR2 FQNEAQ come from the germline V gene. This CDR3 region has 15 residues. The junction had 9 bases not matched to a gene; V was cut back by 7 bases and J by 1 base. DNA of the CDR3: TGTGCCAGCACCTCTTGGGCTAGCGGGTCCTACGAGCAGTACTTC. The encoded protein is CASTSWASGSYEQYF.

The chain recombines TRBV5-1 with TRBJ1-1; D possibly corresponds to TRBD1 (5 bases). V was shortened by 5 bases and J by 1 base, with 12 bases between the two germline ends. The CDR3 loop spans 14 amino acids. Germline CDR1 is SGHRS and CDR2 is YFSETQ. In nucleotides, the CDR3 is TGCGCCAGCAGTATAGGGGCCCAGAACACTGAAGCTTTCTTT. Translating gives CASSIGAQNTEAFF.

The V gene is TRBV5-6, the J gene TRBJ1-2; no definite D call. The V gene's germline CDR1 is SGHDT and CDR2 YYEEEE. The CDR3 extends over 14 amino acids. V shed 4 bases and J shed 4 bases, with 14 bases lying between them. In DNA form, the CDR3 reads TGTGCCAGCAGCCCCCCCGGACGGAGCTATGGCTACACCTTC. It is translated as CASSPPGRSYGYTF.

This chain uses TRBV6-2 or TRBV6-3 with TRBJ2-7, with TRBD2 identical over 16 bases. The CDR3 totals 17 residues. Trimming cost V 2 bases and J 4 bases; bases outside gene matches: 5. Per germline, CDR1 MNHEY and CDR2 SVGEGT. The CDR3 DNA sequence: TGTGCCAGCAGTTACCCGGGACTAGCGGGAGGGCGGTACGAGCAGTACTTC. It yields the protein CASSYPGLAGGRYEQYF.

The V and J genes are TRBV4-1 and TRBJ2-3; possible D gene TRBD2, 6 bases. Germline-derived CDR1 and CDR2 are MGHRA and YSYEKL. This CDR3 has 15 residues. The ends were cut back, 1 base at V and 3 bases at J, with 11 bases in the middle. Written as DNA, the CDR3 is TGCGCCAGCAGCCAAGTCCCCAGCGGGACAGATACGCAGTATTTT. Amino acid sequence: CASSQVPSGTDTQYF.

The J gene is TRBJ1-5, the V gene TRBV27; 8 nucleotides match TRBD1. CDR1 is MNHEY and CDR2 is SMNVEV in the germline V gene (reference sequence). J lost 6 bases, V lost 8 bases, and 3 bases had no gene match. The CDR3 length is 12 residues. In DNA, the CDR3 is TGTGCCAGCTCAGGGGGCGGTCAGCCCCAGCATTTT. This codes for CASSGGGQPQHF.

The genes are TRBV11-3 and TRBJ2-2; TRBD1 matches 9 bases. Germline V gives CDR1 SGHNT, CDR2 YENEEA. This CDR3 region has 16 residues. V lost 1 base to trimming and J lost 0 bases; unmatched junction nucleotides: 0. CDR3 bases: TGTGCCAGCAGCTTAGGGACAGGGGCGAACACCGGGGAGCTGTTTTTT. This translates into CASSLGTGANTGELFF. Full variable domain (rest looked up from reference TRBV11-3 and TRBJ2-2): EAGVVQSPRYKIIEKKQPVAFWCNPISGHNTLYWYLQNLGQGPELLIRYENEEAVDDSQLPKDRFSAERLKGVDSTLKIQPAELGDSAVYLCASSLGTGANTGELFFGEGSRLTVL.

The chain carries TRBV5-5 and TRBJ1-2, with D uncertain. The germline CDR1 and CDR2 sequences are SGHKS and YYEKEE (reference sequence). Trimming took 1 base from V and 5 from J, leaving 9 bases between them. The CDR3 is 13 amino acids. The CDR3, as DNA: TGTGCCAGCAGCTTGCGACGGACGTATGGCTACACCTTC. Encoded protein: CASSLRRTYGYTF.

The chain has TRBV6-4 and TRBJ1-1; TRBD1 might be the D (6 bases). V gave up 6 bases and J gave up 4 bases, with 21 bases separating them. CDR3 length: 16 residues. Germline CDR1 MRHNA, CDR2 SNTAGT. DNA for the CDR3: TGTGCCAGCAGACCTATAGGGGGTCTTGGTAGCACTGAAGCTTTCTTT. Translation: CASRPIGGLGSTEAFF.

V usage is TRBV11-2 and J usage is TRBJ2-1; D is undetermined. This CDR3 is built from 14 residues. V shed 5 bases and J shed 5 bases, with 13 bases lying between them. Germline assignment: CDR1 SGHAT and CDR2 FQNNGV. CDR3 sequence (DNA): TGTGCCAGCAGCCCAGACACGAAAAACAATGAGCAGTTCTTC. As protein: CASSPDTKNNEQFF.

The chain couples TRBV24-1 to TRBJ2-1; D may be TRBD1 (5 bases). The V gene lost 10 bases and the J gene lost 8 bases, with 11 bases spanning the gap. Germline loops: CDR1 KGHDR, CDR2 SFDVKD. This CDR3 is 11 amino acids long. DNA of the CDR3: TGTGCCACAGGGGTTTTGGATGAGCAGTTCTTC. It translates to CATGVLDEQFF.

V usage is TRBV12-3 or TRBV12-4 and J usage is TRBJ1-3, with a weak D call TRBD1 (5 bases). The germline V and J ends were trimmed by 7 bases and 4 bases, with 8 bases remaining between them. The length of the CDR3 is 12 residues. The CDR3 is CASNNRGNTIYF. The CDR3 nucleotides read TGTGCCAGCAATAACAGGGGAAACACCATATATTTT.

This chain connects TRBV5-1 to TRBJ2-2, with 11 bases fitting TRBD2. This CDR3 is 19 amino acids long. Germline V CDR1 and CDR2: SGHRS, YFSETQ. V was pared by 4 bases and J by 1 base, with 12 bases of the junction left unmatched. The CDR3 loop reads CASSARRPGLAGNTGELFF. For the CDR3, the DNA is TGCGCCAGCAGCGCGAGGCGGCCTGGACTAGCGGGGAACACCGGGGAGCTGTTTTTT.

V usage is TRBV5-5 and J usage is TRBJ2-2, with 9 bases matching TRBD1. This CDR3 comprises 16 residues. Germline V gene sequence: CDR1 SGHKS, CDR2 YYEKEE (reference sequence). Losses at the gene ends were 4 bases for V and 4 bases for J; bases not matched to a gene: 8. The CDR3 sequence: CASSPRDRAATGELFF. CDR3 nucleotide sequence: TGTGCCAGCAGCCCACGGGACAGGGCGGCCACCGGGGAGCTGTTTTTT.

The chain combines TRBV4-2 with TRBJ2-4; 10 bases map to TRBD1. From germline, CDR1 is LGHNA and CDR2 YNFKEQ. The length of the CDR3 is 17 residues. V shed 1 base and J 4 bases; nucleotides not matched to a gene: 7. The CDR3 protein is CASSQGQGATPKNIQYF. The DNA for the CDR3 is TGTGCCAGCAGCCAAGGACAGGGGGCCACACCGAAAAACATTCAGTACTTC.